Each of the 8 T cell receptor beta chains below was sequenced from the same sample in a study of T cell repertoires in cytomegalovirus infection. For these TCRs, the target antigens are not known. In TCRdb, the reads were re-called with MiXCR into one record per CDR3 protein. Among about 920,000 distinct CDR3 sequences listed, roughly 30% were seen once. The sample in question was cultured CD8+ T cells from PBMCs, obtained from culture after CMV antigen stimulation. The origin of the receptors is a human donor in good health (CMV status not recorded). Some clones in this sample may be carry-over from other donors' samples.

V usage is TRBV7-3 and J usage is TRBJ1-1; 7 nucleotides line up with TRBD1. There are 14 residues in the CDR3. V lost 4 bases to trimming and J lost 3 bases; unmatched junction nucleotides: 5. The germline gives CDR1 SGHTA, CDR2 FQGTGA. Written as DNA, the CDR3 is TGTGCCAGCAGCTCCCAGGGGGTCGACACTGAAGCTTTCTTT. Its protein product is CASSSQGVDTEAFF.

Many counts were recorded for this clonotype. The CDR3 loop reads CASSSGTDSYEQYV. As DNA, the CDR3 is TGTGCCAGCAGCTCTGGGACGGACTCCTACGAGCAGTACGTC. The J gene is TRBJ2-7, the V gene TRBV7-9; perhaps D is TRBD1 or TRBD2 (5 bases each). V was clipped by 4 bases and J by 0 bases, with 10 bases between them. Germline assignment: CDR1 SEHNR and CDR2 FQNEAQ (reference sequence). This CDR3 is 14 amino acids long.

The chain links TRBV12-5 to TRBJ2-3; a weak D match, TRBD1 (6 bases). The CDR3 is made up of 14 amino acids. Trimming shortened V by 0 bases and J by 10 bases, and 14 bases separated the two germline ends. Germline-derived CDR1 and CDR2 are LGHNT and FRNRAP. The CDR3 nucleotides are TGTGCTAGTGGTTTGGTAGGGACACCCGGCCCGCAGTATTTT. It translates to CASGLVGTPGPQYF.

The sample holds a few counts of this clonotype. The rearrangement uses TRBV12-3 or TRBV12-4 and TRBJ1-1; D call uncertain. V was clipped by 6 bases and J by 5 bases, with 10 bases between them. The CDR3 is made up of 12 amino acids. The CDR3 region has the DNA TGTGCCAGCAGGACGCAAGGGACTGAAGCTTTCTTT. Its protein is CASRTQGTEAFF.

As for this clonotype: This may arise from a read error, as a much more abundant clone is one base away. This chain links TRBV7-6 with TRBJ1-1; D is possibly TRBD1 (6 bases). The CDR3 extends over 16 amino acids. CDR1 and CDR2 (germline): SGHVS, FNYEAQ. The CDR3 bases are TGTGTCAGCAGCTTAGATGAAGCCACAGGGTCTACTGAAGCTTTCTTT. This codes for CVSSLDEATGSTEAFF.

The CDR3 DNA is TGTGCCAGCAGTGAAAGAATTGGAGCGGGGGACGAGCAGTACTTC. Translation gives CASSERIGAGDEQYF. This sequence joins TRBV2 and TRBJ2-7, with 8 bases lining up with TRBD2. This CDR3 comprises 15 residues. Germline V gene lookup returns CDR1 SNHLY and CDR2 FYNNEI. J lost 5 bases, V lost 2 bases, and 8 bases had no gene match.

This clonotype has only a few counts. The chain uses TRBV2 and TRBJ2-1; TRBD2 matches at 9 bases. The CDR3 consists of 15 residues. J gave up 7 bases and V 7 bases, and 11 bases lay outside the gene matches. The germline CDR1 and CDR2 sequences are SNHLY and FYNNEI. CDR3 DNA sequence: TGTGCCAGCACCCTAGCGGGGAGCGGGGAGAATGAGCAGTTCTTC. Protein sequence: CASTLAGSGENEQFF. Combining the CDR3 with reference TRBV2 and TRBJ2-1 gives the whole variable domain EPEVTQTPSHQVTQMGQEVILRCVPISNHLYFYWYRQILGQKVEFLVSFYNNEISEKSEIFDDQFSVERPDGSNFTLKIRSTKLEDSAMYFCASTLAGSGENEQFFGPGTRLTVL.

This clonotype was counted ten times or more. The V call is TRBV7-2, the J call TRBJ1-6, with D unresolved. The CDR3 extends over 20 amino acids. The germline gives CDR1 SGHTA, CDR2 FQGNSA. The V end was cut by 1 base, the J end by 2 bases, with 21 bases between. CDR3 bases: TGTGCCAGCAGCTTAGATTCAATAGGAGGTGGTTGGACCTATAATTCACCCCTCCACTTT. It codes for CASSLDSIGGGWTYNSPLHF.